This T cell receptor (beta chain) was obtained from a study of cytomegalovirus exposure and HLA in healthy donors. Primers for the PCR totalled 60 Vbeta and 13 Jbeta. Assay: immunoSEQ multiplex PCR; the TCRdb copy retains only in-frame clones and omits some. The sample has more than 200,000 clones; around 80% are singletons. Germline CDR1 is SNHLY and CDR2 is FYNNEI. This CDR3 contains 15 residues. Trimming took 5 bases from V and 4 from J, leaving 17 bases between them. The chain employs TRBV2 and TRBJ1-2; possible D gene TRBD1, 6 bases. The sequence was collected from a girl under 10 years old in good health and CMV-seronegative. Source material: PBMCs. This chain's CDR3 is CASSPRQVSVYGYTF. CDR3 bases: TGTGCCAGCAGTCCCCGACAGGTTTCCGTCTATGGCTACACCTTC.